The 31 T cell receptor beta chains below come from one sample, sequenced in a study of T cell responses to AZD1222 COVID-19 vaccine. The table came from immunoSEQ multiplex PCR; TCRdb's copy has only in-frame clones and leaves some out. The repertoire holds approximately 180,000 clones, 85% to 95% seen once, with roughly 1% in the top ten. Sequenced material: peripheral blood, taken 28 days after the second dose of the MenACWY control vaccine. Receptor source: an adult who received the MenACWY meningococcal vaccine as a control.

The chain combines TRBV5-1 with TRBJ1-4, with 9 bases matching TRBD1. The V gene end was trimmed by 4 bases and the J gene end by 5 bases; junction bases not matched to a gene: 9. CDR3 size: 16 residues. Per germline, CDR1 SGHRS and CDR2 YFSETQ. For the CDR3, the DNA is TGCGCCAGCAGCCGCCTCGGGGGGACAGGGAATGAAAAACTGTTTTTT. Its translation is CASSRLGGTGNEKLFF.

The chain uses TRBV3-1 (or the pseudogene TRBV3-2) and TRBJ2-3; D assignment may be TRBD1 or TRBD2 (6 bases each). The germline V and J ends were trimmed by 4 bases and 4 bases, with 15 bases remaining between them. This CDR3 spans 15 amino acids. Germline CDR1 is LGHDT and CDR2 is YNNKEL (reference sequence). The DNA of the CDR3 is TGTGCCAGCAGCCTCTTTCGGGGGCCAGCAGATACGCAGTATTTT. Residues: CASSLFRGPADTQYF.

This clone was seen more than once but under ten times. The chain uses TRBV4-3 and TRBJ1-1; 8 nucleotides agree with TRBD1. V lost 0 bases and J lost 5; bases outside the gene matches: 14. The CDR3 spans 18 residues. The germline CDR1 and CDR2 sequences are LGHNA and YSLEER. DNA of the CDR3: TGCGCCAGCAGCCAAGATCGAGAGACAGGGGCCCAAGGGACTGAAGCTTTCTTT. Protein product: CASSQDRETGAQGTEAFF.

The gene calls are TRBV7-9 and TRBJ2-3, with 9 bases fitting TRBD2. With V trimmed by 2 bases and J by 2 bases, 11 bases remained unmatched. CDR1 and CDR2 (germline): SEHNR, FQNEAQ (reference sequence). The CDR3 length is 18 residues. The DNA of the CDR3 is TGTGCCAGCAGCTTATCCCCGAGCGGGGGGAGTTACACAGATACGCAGTATTTT. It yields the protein CASSLSPSGGSYTDTQYF. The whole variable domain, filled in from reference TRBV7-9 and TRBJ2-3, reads DTGVSQNPRHKITKRGQNVTFRCDPISEHNRLYWYRQTLGQGPEFLTYFQNEAQLEKSRLLSDRFSAERPKGSFSTLEIQRTEQGDSAMYLCASSLSPSGGSYTDTQYFGPGTRLTVL.

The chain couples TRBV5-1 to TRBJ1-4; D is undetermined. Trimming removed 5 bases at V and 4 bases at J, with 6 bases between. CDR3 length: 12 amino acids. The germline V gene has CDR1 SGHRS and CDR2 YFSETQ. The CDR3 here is CASRQNNEKLFF. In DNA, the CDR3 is TGCGCCAGCAGACAGAATAATGAAAAACTGTTTTTT.

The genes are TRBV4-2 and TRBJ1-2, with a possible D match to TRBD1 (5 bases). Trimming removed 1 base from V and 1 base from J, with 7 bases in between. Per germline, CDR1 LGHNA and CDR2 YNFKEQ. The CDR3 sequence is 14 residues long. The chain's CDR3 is CASSQGGINYGYTF. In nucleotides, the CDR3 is TGTGCCAGCAGCCAAGGGGGGATTAACTATGGCTACACCTTC.

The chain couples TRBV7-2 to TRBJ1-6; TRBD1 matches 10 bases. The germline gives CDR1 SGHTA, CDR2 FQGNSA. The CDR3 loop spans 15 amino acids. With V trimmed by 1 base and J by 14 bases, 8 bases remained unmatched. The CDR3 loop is CASSLVGTGVRSLHF. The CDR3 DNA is TGTGCCAGCAGCTTAGTTGGGACAGGGGTCCGGTCCCTCCACTTT.

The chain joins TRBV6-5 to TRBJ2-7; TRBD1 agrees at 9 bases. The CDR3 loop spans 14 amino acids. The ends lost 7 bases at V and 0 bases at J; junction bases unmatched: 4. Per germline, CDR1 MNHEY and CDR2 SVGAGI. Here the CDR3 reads CASTRTGVSYEQYF. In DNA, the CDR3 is TGTGCCAGCACCCGGACAGGGGTCTCCTACGAGCAGTACTTC.

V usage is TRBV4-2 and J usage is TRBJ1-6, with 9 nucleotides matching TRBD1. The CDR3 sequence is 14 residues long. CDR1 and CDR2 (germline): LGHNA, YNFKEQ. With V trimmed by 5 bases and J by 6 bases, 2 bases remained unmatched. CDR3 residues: CASSLGQGNSPLHF. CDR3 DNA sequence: TGTGCCAGCAGCTTGGGACAGGGTAATTCACCCCTCCACTTT.

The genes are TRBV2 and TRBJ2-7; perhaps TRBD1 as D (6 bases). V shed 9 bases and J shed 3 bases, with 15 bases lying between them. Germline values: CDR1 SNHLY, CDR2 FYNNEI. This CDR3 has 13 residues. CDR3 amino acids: CASYRQDLYEQYF. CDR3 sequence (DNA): TGTGCCAGTTACCGACAGGATCTCTACGAGCAGTACTTC.

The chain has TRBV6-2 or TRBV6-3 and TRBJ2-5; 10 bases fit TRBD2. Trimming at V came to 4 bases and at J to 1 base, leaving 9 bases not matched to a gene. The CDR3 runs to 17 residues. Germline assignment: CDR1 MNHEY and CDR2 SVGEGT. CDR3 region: CASSSRLAGVLQETQYF. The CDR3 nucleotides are TGTGCCAGCAGTTCCAGGCTAGCGGGGGTCCTCCAAGAGACCCAGTACTTC.

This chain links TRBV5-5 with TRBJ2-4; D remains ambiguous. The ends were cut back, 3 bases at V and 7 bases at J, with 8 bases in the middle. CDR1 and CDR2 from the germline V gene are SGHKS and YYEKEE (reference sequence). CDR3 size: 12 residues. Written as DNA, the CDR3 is TGTGCCAGCAGCTCAGGTGGGAACATTCAGTACTTC. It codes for CASSSGGNIQYF.

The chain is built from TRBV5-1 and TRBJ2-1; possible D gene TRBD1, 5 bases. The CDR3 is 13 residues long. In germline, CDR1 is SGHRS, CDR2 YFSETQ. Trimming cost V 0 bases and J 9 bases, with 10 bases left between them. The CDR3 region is CASSLDRTGEQFF. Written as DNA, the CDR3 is TGCGCCAGCAGCTTGGACAGGACGGGTGAGCAGTTCTTC.

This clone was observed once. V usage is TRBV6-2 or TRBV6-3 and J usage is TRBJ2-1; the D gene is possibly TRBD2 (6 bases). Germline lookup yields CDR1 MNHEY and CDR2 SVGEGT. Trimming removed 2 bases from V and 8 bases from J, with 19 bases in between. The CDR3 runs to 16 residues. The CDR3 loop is CASSYPRLVGRDEQFF. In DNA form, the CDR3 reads TGTGCCAGCAGTTACCCCCGACTAGTGGGGCGCGATGAGCAGTTCTTC.

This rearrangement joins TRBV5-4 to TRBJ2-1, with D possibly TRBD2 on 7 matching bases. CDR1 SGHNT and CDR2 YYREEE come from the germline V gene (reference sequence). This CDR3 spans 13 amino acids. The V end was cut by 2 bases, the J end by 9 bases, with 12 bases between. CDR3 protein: CASSLERGGEQFF. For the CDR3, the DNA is TGTGCCAGCAGCTTAGAAAGGGGGGGTGAGCAGTTCTTC.

CDR3 sequence (DNA): TGTGCCAGCAGCTTTCGACGGCCACGGGATAATTCACCCCTCCACTTT. This translates into CASSFRRPRDNSPLHF. The J gene is TRBJ1-6, the V gene TRBV7-2; D unclear. Trimming took off 3 bases at V and 5 bases at J, with 14 bases between the two ends. This CDR3 has 16 amino acids. Looked up from germline, CDR1 is SGHTA and CDR2 is FQGNSA.

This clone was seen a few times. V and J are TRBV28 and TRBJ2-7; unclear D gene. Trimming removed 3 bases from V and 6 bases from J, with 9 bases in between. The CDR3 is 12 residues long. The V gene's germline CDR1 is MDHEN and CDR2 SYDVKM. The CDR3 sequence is CASSFDRTEQYF. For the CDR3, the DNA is TGTGCCAGCAGTTTCGACCGAACCGAGCAGTACTTC.

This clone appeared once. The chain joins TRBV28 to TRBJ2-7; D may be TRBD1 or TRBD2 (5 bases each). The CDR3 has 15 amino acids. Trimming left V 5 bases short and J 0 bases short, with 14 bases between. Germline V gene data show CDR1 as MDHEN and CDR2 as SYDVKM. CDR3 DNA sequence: TGTGCCAGCAGTGCCGGGACGGCGAGCTCCTACGAGCAGTACTTC. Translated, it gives CASSAGTASSYEQYF.

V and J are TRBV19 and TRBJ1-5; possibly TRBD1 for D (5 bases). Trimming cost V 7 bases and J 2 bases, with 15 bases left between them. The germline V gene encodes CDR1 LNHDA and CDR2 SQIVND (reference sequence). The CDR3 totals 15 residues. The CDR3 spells CASTGAGTGNQPQHF. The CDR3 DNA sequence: TGTGCCAGTACCGGGGCAGGAACAGGCAATCAGCCCCAGCATTTT.

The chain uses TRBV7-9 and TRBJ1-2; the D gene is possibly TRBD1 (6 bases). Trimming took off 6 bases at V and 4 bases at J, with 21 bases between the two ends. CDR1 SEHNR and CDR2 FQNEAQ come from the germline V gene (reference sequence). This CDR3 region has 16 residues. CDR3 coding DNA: TGTGCCAGCAGTTCCACCCGGACGACAGGAATCTATGGCTACACCTTC. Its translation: CASSSTRTTGIYGYTF.

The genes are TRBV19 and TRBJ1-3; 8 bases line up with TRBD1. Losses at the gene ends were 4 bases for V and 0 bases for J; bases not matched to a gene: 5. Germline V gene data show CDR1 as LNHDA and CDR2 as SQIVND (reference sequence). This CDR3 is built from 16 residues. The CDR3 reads CASSTRQGLSGNTIYF. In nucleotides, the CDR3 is TGTGCCAGTAGTACCCGACAGGGGCTCTCTGGAAACACCATATATTTT.

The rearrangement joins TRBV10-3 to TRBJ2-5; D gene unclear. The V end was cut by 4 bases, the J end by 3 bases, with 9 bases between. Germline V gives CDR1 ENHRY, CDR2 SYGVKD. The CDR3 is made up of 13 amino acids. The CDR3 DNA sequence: TGTGCCATCAGTGGGGGTGAGGAAGAGACCCAGTACTTC. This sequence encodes CAISGGEEETQYF.

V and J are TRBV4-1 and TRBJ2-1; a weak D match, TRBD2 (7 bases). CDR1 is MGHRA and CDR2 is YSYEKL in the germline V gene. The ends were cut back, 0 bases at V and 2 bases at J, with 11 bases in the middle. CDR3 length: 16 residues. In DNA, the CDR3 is TGCGCCAGCAGCCAAGACGCGGGGGCCCCCTACAATGAGCAGTTCTTC. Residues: CASSQDAGAPYNEQFF.

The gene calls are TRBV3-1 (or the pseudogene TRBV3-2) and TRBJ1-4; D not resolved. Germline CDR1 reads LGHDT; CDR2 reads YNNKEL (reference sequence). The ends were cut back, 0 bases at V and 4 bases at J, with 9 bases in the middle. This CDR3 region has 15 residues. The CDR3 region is CASSQERISNEKLFF. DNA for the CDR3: TGTGCCAGCAGCCAAGAACGGATAAGTAATGAAAAACTGTTTTTT.

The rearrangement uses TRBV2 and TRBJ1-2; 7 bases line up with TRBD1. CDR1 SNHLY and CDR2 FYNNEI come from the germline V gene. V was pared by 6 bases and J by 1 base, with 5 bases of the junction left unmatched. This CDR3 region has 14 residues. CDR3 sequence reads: CASSLDRSNYGYTF. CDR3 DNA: TGTGCCAGCAGCCTGGACAGGAGTAACTATGGCTACACCTTC.

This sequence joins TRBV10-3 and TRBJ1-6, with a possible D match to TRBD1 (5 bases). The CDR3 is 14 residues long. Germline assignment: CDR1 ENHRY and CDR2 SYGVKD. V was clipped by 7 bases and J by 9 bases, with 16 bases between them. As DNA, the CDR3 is TGTGCCATCATGGGGACGGACTGGGGTTCACCCCTCCACTTT. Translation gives CAIMGTDWGSPLHF.

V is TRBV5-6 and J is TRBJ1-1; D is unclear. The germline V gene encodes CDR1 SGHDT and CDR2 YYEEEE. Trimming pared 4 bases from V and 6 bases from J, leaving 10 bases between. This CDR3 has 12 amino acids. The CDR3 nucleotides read TGTGCCAGCAGCAGGCGAACACCTGAAGCTTTCTTT. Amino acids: CASSRRTPEAFF.

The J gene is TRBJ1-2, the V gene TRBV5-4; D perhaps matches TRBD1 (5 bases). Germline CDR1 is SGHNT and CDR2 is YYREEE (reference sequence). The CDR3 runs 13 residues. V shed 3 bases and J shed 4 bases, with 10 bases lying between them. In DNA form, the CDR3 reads TGTGCCAGCAGCTCGGGGGGAACCTATGGCTACACCTTC. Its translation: CASSSGGTYGYTF.

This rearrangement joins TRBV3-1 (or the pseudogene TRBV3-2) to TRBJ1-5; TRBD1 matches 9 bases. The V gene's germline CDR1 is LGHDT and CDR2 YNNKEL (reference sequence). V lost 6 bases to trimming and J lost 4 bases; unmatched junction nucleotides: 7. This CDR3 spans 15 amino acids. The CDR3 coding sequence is TGTGCCAGCAGGTCCCAAGGACAGGGGAATCAGCCCCAGCATTTT. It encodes CASRSQGQGNQPQHF.

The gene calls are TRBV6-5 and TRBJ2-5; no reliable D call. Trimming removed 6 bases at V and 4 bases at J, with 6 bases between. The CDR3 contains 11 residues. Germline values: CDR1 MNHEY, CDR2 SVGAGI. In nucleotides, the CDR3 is TGTGCCAGCAGGGCCCTAGAGACCCAGTACTTC. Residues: CASRALETQYF.

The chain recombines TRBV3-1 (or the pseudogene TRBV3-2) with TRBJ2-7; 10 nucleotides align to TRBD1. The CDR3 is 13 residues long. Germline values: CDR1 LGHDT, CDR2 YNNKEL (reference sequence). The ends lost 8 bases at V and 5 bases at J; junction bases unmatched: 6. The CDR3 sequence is CASRLTGGHEQYF. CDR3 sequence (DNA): TGTGCCAGCCGACTGACAGGGGGCCACGAGCAGTACTTC.